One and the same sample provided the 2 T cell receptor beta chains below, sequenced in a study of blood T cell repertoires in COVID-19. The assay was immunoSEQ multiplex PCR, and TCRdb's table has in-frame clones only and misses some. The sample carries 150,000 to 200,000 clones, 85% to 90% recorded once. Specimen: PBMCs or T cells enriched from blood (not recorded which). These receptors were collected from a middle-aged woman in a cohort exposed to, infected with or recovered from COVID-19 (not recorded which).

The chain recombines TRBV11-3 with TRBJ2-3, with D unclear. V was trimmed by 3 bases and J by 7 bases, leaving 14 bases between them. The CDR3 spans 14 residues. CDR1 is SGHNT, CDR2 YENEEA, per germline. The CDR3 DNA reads TGTGCCAGCAGCTTGGGCCCGATGGATCATACGCAGTATTTT. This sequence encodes CASSLGPMDHTQYF.

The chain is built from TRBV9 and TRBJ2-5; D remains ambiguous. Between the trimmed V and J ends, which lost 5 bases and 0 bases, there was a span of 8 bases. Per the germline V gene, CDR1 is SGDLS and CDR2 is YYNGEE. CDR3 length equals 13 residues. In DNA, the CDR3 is TGTGCCAGCAGTAAAGGAGACCAAGAGACCCAGTACTTC. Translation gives CASSKGDQETQYF.